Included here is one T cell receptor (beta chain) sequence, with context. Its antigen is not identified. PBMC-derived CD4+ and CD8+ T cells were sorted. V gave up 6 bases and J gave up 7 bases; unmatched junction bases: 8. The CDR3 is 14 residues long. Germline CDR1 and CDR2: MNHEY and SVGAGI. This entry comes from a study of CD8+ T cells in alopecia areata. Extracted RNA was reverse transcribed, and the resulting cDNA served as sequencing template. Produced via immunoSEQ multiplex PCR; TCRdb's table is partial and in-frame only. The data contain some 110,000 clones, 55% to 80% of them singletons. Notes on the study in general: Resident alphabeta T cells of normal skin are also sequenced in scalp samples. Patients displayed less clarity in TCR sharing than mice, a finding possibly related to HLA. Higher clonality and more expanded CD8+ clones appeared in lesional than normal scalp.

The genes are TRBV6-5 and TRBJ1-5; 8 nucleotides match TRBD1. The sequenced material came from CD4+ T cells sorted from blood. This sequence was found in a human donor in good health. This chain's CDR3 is CASRDRQGRQPQHF. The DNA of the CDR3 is TGTGCCAGCAGGGATCGACAGGGGCGACAGCCCCAGCATTTT.